This paragraph reports one T cell receptor beta chain. No antigen is known for it. This sample was taken from a study of CXCR3-negative and CXCR3-positive naive CD8 T cells. Whole-study results and caveats: Memory, not naive, CXCR3-negative and CXCR3-positive cells differed in TRBV-TRBJ usage. Similar levels of surface CD5 were seen between naive subsets; TCR strength was inferred from TRB CDR3 properties.

The CDR3 runs to 12 residues. CDR1 and CDR2 (germline): SGHDN, FVKESK. The TRB libraries of cDNA were built by UMI-labeled 5' RACE. TCRdb reprocessed the 5' RACE reads and stores each CDR3 protein as one record, lacking DNA. This sample carries tens of thousands of distinct CDR3 sequences, with about 1.9% going to the ten biggest clones. Sequenced material: naive CXCR3- CD8+ T cells from blood. Subset given: CD45RO-CCR7+CD27+CD95- naive CD8+ T cells lacking CXCR3 (TNR3-). The chain has TRBV14 and TRBJ1-4. This sequence was found in a human donor in good health. Some clones in this sample may be carry-over from other donors' samples. The CDR3 sequence is CASSYRTNPEMF.